A single sample is the source of the 32 T cell receptor beta chains below, sequenced in a study of cytomegalovirus exposure and HLA in healthy donors. The PCR was carried out with 60 Vbeta primers and 13 Jbeta primers. Libraries were prepared by immunoSEQ multiplex PCR; TCRdb keeps only in-frame clonotypes and omits some of them. The table has roughly 100,000 clones, approximately 79% seen once. The sample comprised PBMCs. All receptors come from a man in his forties or fifties in good health and CMV-seropositive.

This sequence joins TRBV27 and TRBJ2-2; 12 bases map to TRBD2. This CDR3 region has 17 residues. V lost 6 bases to trimming and J lost 3 bases; unmatched junction nucleotides: 8. Per germline, CDR1 MNHEY and CDR2 SMNVEV (reference sequence). The CDR3, as DNA: TGTGCCAGCAGCTTCGCTAGCGGGAGGGCCTACACCGGGGAGCTGTTTTTT. This sequence encodes CASSFASGRAYTGELFF.

V gene TRBV28 combines with J gene TRBJ2-3; D is unresolved. The CDR3 has 14 amino acids. Germline lookup yields CDR1 MDHEN and CDR2 SYDVKM. V dropped 5 bases and J dropped 1 base, with 10 bases sitting between them. For the CDR3, the DNA is TGTGCCAGCAGTCCCGCGCAGGGCACAGATACGCAGTATTTT. Its protein is CASSPAQGTDTQYF.

Only a few counts were recorded for this clone. V usage is TRBV11-2 and J usage is TRBJ2-1; TRBD2 aligns across 16 bases. This CDR3 contains 14 residues. After removal of 5 bases from V and 11 bases from J, the junction contained 3 bases not matched to a gene. The germline CDR1 and CDR2 sequences are SGHAT and FQNNGV. CDR3 in amino acids: CASSAGLAGGKQFF. DNA for the CDR3: TGTGCCAGCAGCGCGGGACTAGCGGGAGGGAAGCAGTTCTTC.

The chain combines TRBV7-8 with TRBJ2-5, with 7 bases matching TRBD2. Germline V CDR1 and CDR2: SGHVS, FQNEAQ. The junction had 13 bases not matched to a gene; V was cut back by 10 bases and J by 2 bases. CDR3 size: 15 residues. The CDR3 region is CATRGQRDRQETQYF. The DNA for the CDR3 is TGTGCCACCCGCGGCCAGCGGGATCGGCAAGAGACCCAGTACTTC.

The gene calls are TRBV6-1 and TRBJ2-7; 10 positions agree with TRBD1. J gave up 1 base and V 5 bases, and 5 bases lay outside the gene matches. From germline, CDR1 is MNHNS and CDR2 SASEGT. The length of the CDR3 is 15 residues. In DNA form, the CDR3 reads TGTGCCAGCAGTCCCGGACAGGGGGAATCCTACGAGCAGTACTTC. Translated: CASSPGQGESYEQYF.

The chain carries TRBV2 and TRBJ2-3; weak D call: TRBD2 (5 bases). Germline CDR1 and CDR2: SNHLY and FYNNEI. Trimming removed 6 bases at V and 1 base at J, with 17 bases between. This CDR3 is 16 amino acids long. The CDR3 DNA reads TGTGCCAGCAGCGATACTCGGGGTTTTGGCACAGATACGCAGTATTTT. This codes for CASSDTRGFGTDTQYF.

The chain is built from TRBV6-6 and TRBJ1-4, with 7 bases aligning to TRBD1. Germline values: CDR1 MNHNY, CDR2 SVGAGI (reference sequence). CDR3 length: 13 residues. The J segment lost 8 bases and the V segment lost 6 bases, leaving 6 bases of the junction unmatched. The chain's CDR3 is CASSRGAGEKLFF. CDR3 nucleotides: TGTGCCAGCAGCAGGGGGGCGGGGGAAAAACTGTTTTTT.

V gene TRBV7-2 combines with J gene TRBJ1-2; D is possibly TRBD1 (5 bases). Germline lookup yields CDR1 SGHTA and CDR2 FQGNSA. This CDR3 has 14 amino acids. The ends were cut back, 4 bases at V and 5 bases at J, with 14 bases in the middle. CDR3 bases: TGTGCCAGCAGCTCGATGACAGTACTATATGGCTACACCTTC. Protein product: CASSSMTVLYGYTF.

The V and J genes are TRBV27 and TRBJ2-1; 9 bases match TRBD2. The V gene's germline CDR1 is MNHEY and CDR2 SMNVEV (reference sequence). The CDR3 contains 15 residues. The junction had 10 bases not matched to a gene; V was cut back by 8 bases and J by 5 bases. CDR3 sequence: CASRLFLAGDNEQFF. CDR3 coding DNA: TGTGCCAGCCGGCTATTTTTAGCGGGAGACAATGAGCAGTTCTTC.

The V call is TRBV30, the J call TRBJ2-1; 10 bases match TRBD2. Germline loops: CDR1 GTSNPN, CDR2 SVGIG (reference sequence). V gave up 0 bases and J gave up 5 bases; unmatched junction bases: 13. This CDR3 has 18 amino acids. CDR3 loop: CAWSVLGSGRASNNEQFF. Here the CDR3 DNA reads TGTGCCTGGAGTGTACTAGGGAGCGGGAGGGCCAGTAACAATGAGCAGTTCTTC.

The chain has TRBV5-5 and TRBJ2-5, with 7 nucleotides matching TRBD2. Trimming at V came to 4 bases and at J to 5 bases, leaving 5 bases not matched to a gene. This CDR3 comprises 13 residues. Germline V gene sequence: CDR1 SGHKS, CDR2 YYEKEE (reference sequence). For the CDR3, the DNA is TGTGCCAGCAGCCCGGGGGGTTTGGAGACCCAGTACTTC. Translation: CASSPGGLETQYF.

This clone was counted a single time. The genes are TRBV5-1 and TRBJ2-5; the D gene is possibly TRBD1 (5 bases). The CDR3 contains 15 residues. V gave up 0 bases and J gave up 5 bases, with 14 bases separating them. CDR1 SGHRS and CDR2 YFSETQ come from the germline V gene. The chain's CDR3 is CASSLAPSRGETQYF. The CDR3 DNA is TGCGCCAGCAGCTTGGCCCCCTCTAGGGGCGAGACCCAGTACTTC.

The table lists this clone with a count of one. V usage is TRBV6-6 and J usage is TRBJ2-1; 8 bases line up with TRBD2. Trimming cost V 0 bases and J 6 bases; bases outside gene matches: 7. CDR1 MNHNY and CDR2 SVGAGI come from the germline V gene (reference sequence). This CDR3 is built from 16 residues. In DNA form, the CDR3 reads TGTGCCAGCAGTTACTCTCCAGCGGGAGCCCGCAATGAGCAGTTCTTC. Translated, it gives CASSYSPAGARNEQFF.

Points on this clone: At one of its ends the junction is not consistent with the germline gene, which may arise from a read error. The V gene is TRBV6-1, the J gene TRBJ2-3, with D tentatively TRBD2 (6 bases). The germline CDR1 and CDR2 sequences are MNHNS and SASEGT. The CDR3 has 14 amino acids. CDR3 nucleotides: TGTGCCAGCAATCGGGGGTTCTCCACAGATACGCGGTATTTT. Residues: CASNRGFSTDTRYF.

The chain has TRBV27 and TRBJ2-1; possibly TRBD2 for D (6 bases). Per the germline V gene, CDR1 is MNHEY and CDR2 is SMNVEV (reference sequence). The germline V and J ends were trimmed by 0 bases and 8 bases, with 14 bases remaining between them. CDR3 length: 15 amino acids. DNA for the CDR3: TGTGCCAGCAGTTTATCGGGAGGCCCCTTGGATGAGCAGTTCTTC. Translating gives CASSLSGGPLDEQFF.

The gene calls are TRBV10-1 and TRBJ2-1, with TRBD1 identical over 8 bases. The V and J ends lost 9 bases and 3 bases, in that order; junction bases with no gene match: 10. The length of the CDR3 is 15 residues. CDR1 is WNHNN and CDR2 is SYGVQD in the germline V gene (reference sequence). This CDR3 reads CASHFQGANYNEQFF. In nucleotides, the CDR3 is TGCGCCAGTCACTTCCAGGGGGCCAACTACAATGAGCAGTTCTTC.

This rearrangement joins TRBV29-1 to TRBJ1-2, with 8 nucleotides matching TRBD1. Germline trimming cut 6 bases from V and 8 bases from J; bases unmatched to any gene: 11. This CDR3 comprises 13 residues. Germline V gene sequence: CDR1 SQVTM, CDR2 ANQGSEA. The chain's CDR3 is CSVLAQTGDGYTF. CDR3 nucleotide sequence: TGCAGCGTGCTAGCCCAGACAGGGGACGGCTACACCTTC.

The table lists this clone with a count of one. The V and J genes are TRBV4-2 and TRBJ2-5, with 11 nucleotides matching TRBD2. Germline assignment: CDR1 LGHNA and CDR2 YNFKEQ. The CDR3 runs 17 residues. Trimming cost V 0 bases and J 3 bases; bases outside gene matches: 6. CDR3 loop: CASSQDWASGRKETQYF. DNA for the CDR3: TGTGCCAGCAGCCAAGATTGGGCTAGCGGGAGGAAAGAGACCCAGTACTTC.

The CDR3 is CASGSVGQGTDTQYF. DNA for the CDR3: TGTGCCAGCGGCAGTGTTGGACAGGGCACAGATACGCAGTATTTT. The J gene is TRBJ2-3, the V gene TRBV6-6, with TRBD1 matching over 7 bases. Germline assignment: CDR1 MNHNY and CDR2 SVGAGI (reference sequence). This CDR3 region has 15 residues. J gave up 1 base and V 8 bases, and 9 bases lay outside the gene matches.

The chain joins TRBV6-1 to TRBJ2-5; 9 nucleotides align to TRBD2. The V and J ends lost 2 bases and 6 bases, in that order; junction bases with no gene match: 7. The CDR3 covers 15 residues. In germline, CDR1 is MNHNS, CDR2 SASEGT. As DNA, the CDR3 is TGTGCCAGCAGTGAAACGGCGCTAGCGGGGAAGACCCAGTACTTC. Translating it yields CASSETALAGKTQYF.

The rearrangement joins TRBV19 to TRBJ2-5, with 7 bases lining up with TRBD1. Germline V gene data show CDR1 as LNHDA and CDR2 as SQIVND (reference sequence). This CDR3 comprises 14 residues. V lost 2 bases to trimming and J lost 5 bases; unmatched junction nucleotides: 5. The CDR3 here is CASSIQGVPETQYF. The CDR3 DNA reads as TGTGCCAGTAGTATACAGGGGGTTCCTGAGACCCAGTACTTC.

The chain is built from TRBV14 and TRBJ2-1, with a tentative D call TRBD2 (6 bases). V dropped 4 bases and J dropped 8 bases, with 27 bases sitting between them. The CDR3 is 18 amino acids. CDR1 is SGHDN, CDR2 FVKESK, per germline. DNA for the CDR3: TGTGCCAGCAGCCTCCGGCCCGGACGCGGGACCAGTTCCTATGAGCAGTTCTTC. Encoded protein: CASSLRPGRGTSSYEQFF.

This chain links TRBV11-2 with TRBJ1-5; a possible D gene is TRBD1 (5 bases). The CDR3 spans 15 residues. V lost 5 bases and J 3 bases, leaving 14 bases between the germline ends. Germline V gives CDR1 SGHAT, CDR2 FQNNGV. CDR3 in DNA: TGTGCCAGCAGCCCCGAGACAGCAAACAATCAGCCCCAGCATTTT. It translates to CASSPETANNQPQHF.

The chain recombines TRBV29-1 with TRBJ2-1; TRBD2 matches at 9 bases. The CDR3 extends over 13 amino acids. Per germline, CDR1 SQVTM and CDR2 ANQGSEA. The junction had 0 bases not matched to a gene; V was cut back by 1 base and J by 5 bases. The CDR3 DNA reads TGCAGCGTTGAAGGACTAGCGGACAATGAGCAGTTCTTC. This gives the protein CSVEGLADNEQFF.

The chain recombines TRBV7-9 with TRBJ1-6, with a possible D match to TRBD1 (5 bases). Germline-derived CDR1 and CDR2 are SEHNR and FQNEAQ (reference sequence). This CDR3 has 14 amino acids. Trimming pared 3 bases from V and 7 bases from J, leaving 10 bases between. Written as DNA, the CDR3 is TGTGCCAGCAGCTTTCAGGGAGGGAATTCACCCCTCCACTTT. Its translation is CASSFQGGNSPLHF.

This rearrangement joins TRBV30 to TRBJ2-7, with TRBD2 matching 10 bases. After removal of 0 bases from V and 3 bases from J, the junction contained 2 bases not matched to a gene. The length of the CDR3 is 14 residues. Germline values: CDR1 GTSNPN, CDR2 SVGIG (reference sequence). The CDR3 spells CAWSVLAGIYEQYF. For the CDR3, the DNA is TGTGCCTGGAGTGTACTAGCGGGAATCTACGAGCAGTACTTC.

This clone showed up just a few times. The CDR3 here is CAISPGQGAGDTGELFF. Here the CDR3 DNA reads TGTGCCATCAGCCCCGGACAGGGGGCGGGAGATACCGGGGAGCTGTTTTTT. The chain couples TRBV10-3 to TRBJ2-2; 11 nucleotides line up with TRBD1. Germline CDR1 reads ENHRY; CDR2 reads SYGVKD. V shed 6 bases and J 5 bases; nucleotides not matched to a gene: 11. This CDR3 has 17 residues.

The CDR3 sequence: CASNPQAGGEFF. In nucleotides, the CDR3 is TGTGCCAGCAACCCCCAAGCGGGAGGGGAGTTCTTC. The chain has TRBV5-5 and TRBJ2-1; 10 positions match TRBD2. The germline CDR1 and CDR2 sequences are SGHKS and YYEKEE (reference sequence). CDR3 length: 12 amino acids. Trimming took 6 bases from V and 14 from J; bases not matched to a gene: 8.

This clone has more than one count but fewer than ten. The chain is built from TRBV9 and TRBJ2-3, with TRBD2 matching over 8 bases. V lost 2 bases to trimming and J lost 2 bases; unmatched junction nucleotides: 7. CDR3 length: 16 amino acids. CDR1 and CDR2 from the germline V gene are SGDLS and YYNGEE. The CDR3 nucleotides read TGTGCCAGCAGCGTGGCCGGAGCGGGGGTCACAGATACGCAGTATTTT. Amino acids: CASSVAGAGVTDTQYF.

This sequence joins TRBV10-1 and TRBJ2-2; D might be TRBD2 (5 bases). In germline, CDR1 is WNHNN, CDR2 SYGVQD (reference sequence). The CDR3 length is 13 residues. V shed 3 bases and J shed 6 bases, with 8 bases lying between them. The CDR3 DNA follows: TGCGCCAGCAGTGAAGCGGTTCCCGGGGAGCTGTTTTTT. Translated, it gives CASSEAVPGELFF.

The table lists this clone with a few counts. The gene calls are TRBV6-5 and TRBJ2-1; 9 positions match TRBD1. J gave up 6 bases and V 7 bases, and 10 bases lay outside the gene matches. This CDR3 has 15 residues. CDR1 and CDR2 (germline): MNHEY, SVGAGI. The CDR3 loop reads CASTYTGGSGNEQFF. Here the CDR3 DNA reads TGTGCCAGCACTTATACAGGGGGCTCGGGCAATGAGCAGTTCTTC.

The genes are TRBV30 and TRBJ1-3; D remains ambiguous. Per germline, CDR1 GTSNPN and CDR2 SVGIG (reference sequence). The CDR3 is 15 residues long. V lost 3 bases, J lost 0 bases, and 12 bases lay in between. CDR3 region: CAWRGGSSSGNTIYF. For the CDR3, the DNA is TGTGCCTGGAGGGGTGGGTCTAGCTCTGGAAACACCATATATTTT.